This T cell receptor beta chain was captured by sequencing in a study of blood T cell repertoires in COVID-19. About the study: Sites across the United States, Italy and Spain contributed samples from acute and convalescent COVID-19.

There are 13 residues in the CDR3. Germline-derived CDR1 and CDR2 are SNHLY and FYNNEI. V was cut by 8 bases and J by 0 bases, with 10 bases left in between. Sequencing used immunoSEQ multiplex PCR; TCRdb keeps in-frame clones, though not all of them. The sample has 80,000 to 100,000 clones, 65% to 85% seen once; the top ten hold around 4.5%. J is TRBJ1-1 and V is TRBV2; D gene ambiguous. The receptor was isolated from a man in his fifties or sixties with acute or convalescent COVID-19. The sequencing sample was made of peripheral blood. Here the CDR3 DNA reads TGTGCCAGCGCGGGGTATATGAACACTGAAGCTTTCTTT. This encodes CASAGYMNTEAFF.